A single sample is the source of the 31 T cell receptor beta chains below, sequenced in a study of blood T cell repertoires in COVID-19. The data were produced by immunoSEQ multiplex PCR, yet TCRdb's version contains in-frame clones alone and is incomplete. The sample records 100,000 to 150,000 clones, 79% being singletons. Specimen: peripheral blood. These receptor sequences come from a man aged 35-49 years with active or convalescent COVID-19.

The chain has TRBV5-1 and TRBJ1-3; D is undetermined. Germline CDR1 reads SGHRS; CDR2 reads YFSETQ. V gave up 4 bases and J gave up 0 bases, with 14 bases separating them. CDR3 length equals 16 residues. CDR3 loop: CASSPSGPSSGNTIYF. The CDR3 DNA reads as TGCGCCAGCAGCCCCAGTGGGCCGAGCTCTGGAAACACCATATATTTT. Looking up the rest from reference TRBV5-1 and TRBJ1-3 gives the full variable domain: KAGVTQTPRYLIKTRGQQVTLSCSPISGHRSVSWYQQTPGQGLQFLFEYFSETQRNKGNFPGRFSGRQFSNSRSEMNVSTLELGDSALYLCASSPSGPSSGNTIYFGEGSWLTVV.

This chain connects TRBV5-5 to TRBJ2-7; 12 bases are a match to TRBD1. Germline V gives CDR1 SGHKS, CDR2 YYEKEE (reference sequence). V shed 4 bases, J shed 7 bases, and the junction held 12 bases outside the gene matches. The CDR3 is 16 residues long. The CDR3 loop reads CASSPWVGQGAEEQYF. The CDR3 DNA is TGTGCCAGCAGCCCGTGGGTGGGACAGGGGGCGGAGGAGCAGTACTTC.

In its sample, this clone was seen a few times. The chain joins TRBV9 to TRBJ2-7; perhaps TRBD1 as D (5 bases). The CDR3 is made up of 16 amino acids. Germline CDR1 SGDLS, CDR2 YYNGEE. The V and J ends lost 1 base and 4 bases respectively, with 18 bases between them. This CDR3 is CASSVKGPRGLYEQYF. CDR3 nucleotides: TGTGCCAGCAGCGTAAAGGGTCCAAGGGGTTTGTACGAGCAGTACTTC.

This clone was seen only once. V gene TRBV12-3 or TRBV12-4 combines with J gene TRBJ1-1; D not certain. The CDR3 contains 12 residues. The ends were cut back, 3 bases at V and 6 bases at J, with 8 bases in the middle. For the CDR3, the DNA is TGTGCCAGCAGTTTTGTGGCGGCTGAAGCTTTCTTT. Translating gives CASSFVAAEAFF.

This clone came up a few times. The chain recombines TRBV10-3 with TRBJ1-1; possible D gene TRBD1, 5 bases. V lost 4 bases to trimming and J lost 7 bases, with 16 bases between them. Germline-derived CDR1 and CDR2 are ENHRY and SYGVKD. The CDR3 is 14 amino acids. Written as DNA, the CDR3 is TGTGCCATCAGTGTGGGCAGGGCACAAGATGAAGCTTTCTTT. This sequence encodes CAISVGRAQDEAFF.

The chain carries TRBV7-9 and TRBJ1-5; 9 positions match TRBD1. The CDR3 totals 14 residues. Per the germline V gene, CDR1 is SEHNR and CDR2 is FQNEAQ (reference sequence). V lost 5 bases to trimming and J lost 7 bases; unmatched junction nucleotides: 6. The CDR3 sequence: CASSITGGLQPQHF. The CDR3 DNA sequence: TGTGCCAGCAGCATTACAGGGGGCCTGCAGCCCCAGCATTTT.

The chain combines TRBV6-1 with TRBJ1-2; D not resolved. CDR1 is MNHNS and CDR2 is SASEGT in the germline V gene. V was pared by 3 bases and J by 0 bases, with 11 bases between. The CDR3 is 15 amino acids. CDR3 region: CASSDLGKANYGYTF. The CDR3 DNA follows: TGTGCCAGCAGTGATTTGGGCAAAGCTAACTATGGCTACACCTTC.

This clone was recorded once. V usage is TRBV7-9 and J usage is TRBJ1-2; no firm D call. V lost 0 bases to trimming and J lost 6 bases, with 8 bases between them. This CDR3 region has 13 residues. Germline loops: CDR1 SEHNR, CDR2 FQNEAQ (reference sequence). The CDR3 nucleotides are TGTGCCAGCAGCTTAGCGGGCGGGGATGGCTACACCTTC. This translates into CASSLAGGDGYTF. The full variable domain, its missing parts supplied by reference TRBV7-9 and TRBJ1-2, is DTGVSQNPRHKITKRGQNVTFRCDPISEHNRLYWYRQTLGQGPEFLTYFQNEAQLEKSRLLSDRFSAERPKGSFSTLEIQRTEQGDSAMYLCASSLAGGDGYTFGSGTRLTVV.

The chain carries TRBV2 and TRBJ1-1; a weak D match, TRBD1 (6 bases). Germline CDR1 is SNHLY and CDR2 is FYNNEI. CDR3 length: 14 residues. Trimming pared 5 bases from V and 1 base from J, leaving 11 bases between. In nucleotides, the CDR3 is TGTGCCAGCAGTCCCCGGACAGCGAACACTGAAGCTTTCTTT. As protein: CASSPRTANTEAFF. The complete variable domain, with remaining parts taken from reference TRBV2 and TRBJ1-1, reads EPEVTQTPSHQVTQMGQEVILRCVPISNHLYFYWYRQILGQKVEFLVSFYNNEISEKSEIFDDQFSVERPDGSNFTLKIRSTKLEDSAMYFCASSPRTANTEAFFGQGTRLTVV.

The CDR3 DNA sequence: TGTGCCAGCACCTCCGGGACTAGCGGTGCAGATACGCAGTATTTT. Translation: CASTSGTSGADTQYF. The chain employs TRBV2 and TRBJ2-3; 11 bases are shared with TRBD2. Looked up from germline, CDR1 is SNHLY and CDR2 is FYNNEI. CDR3 length: 15 amino acids. V lost 7 bases to trimming and J lost 4 bases; unmatched junction nucleotides: 7.

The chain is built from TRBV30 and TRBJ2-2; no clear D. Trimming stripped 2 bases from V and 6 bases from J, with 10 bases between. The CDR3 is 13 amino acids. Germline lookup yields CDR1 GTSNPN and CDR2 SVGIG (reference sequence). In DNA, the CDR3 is TGTGCCTGGAGTTTGGTGGGCTCCGGGGAGCTGTTTTTT. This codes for CAWSLVGSGELFF.

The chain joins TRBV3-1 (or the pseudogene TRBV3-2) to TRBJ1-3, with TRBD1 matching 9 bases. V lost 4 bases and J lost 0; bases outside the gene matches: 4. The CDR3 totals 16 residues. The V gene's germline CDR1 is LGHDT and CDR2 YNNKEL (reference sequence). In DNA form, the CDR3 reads TGTGCCAGCAGCCCCGCGACAGGGGGCTCTGGAAACACCATATATTTT. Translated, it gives CASSPATGGSGNTIYF.

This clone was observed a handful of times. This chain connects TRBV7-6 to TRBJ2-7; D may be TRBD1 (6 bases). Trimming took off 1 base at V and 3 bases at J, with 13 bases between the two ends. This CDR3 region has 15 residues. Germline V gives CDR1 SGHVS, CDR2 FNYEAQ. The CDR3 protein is CASSLDVGHIYEQYF. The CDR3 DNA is TGTGCCAGCAGCTTAGATGTGGGACACATCTACGAGCAGTACTTC.

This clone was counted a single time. The CDR3 coding sequence is TGTGCCAGCAGCTTAGCAATGGGCGGAGGCTACGAGCAGTACTTC. This gives the protein CASSLAMGGGYEQYF. The chain joins TRBV7-8 to TRBJ2-7; possible D gene TRBD2, 5 bases. Trimming cost V 0 bases and J 3 bases, with 12 bases left between them. Germline V gives CDR1 SGHVS, CDR2 FQNEAQ. The CDR3 is 15 residues long.

CDR3 DNA: TGTGCCAGTAGTATGGTCCGGGACTCCACCGGGTATACGCAGTATTTT. Translated, it gives CASSMVRDSTGYTQYF. The chain joins TRBV19 to TRBJ2-3, with D perhaps TRBD2 (6 bases). The germline V gene encodes CDR1 LNHDA and CDR2 SQIVND (reference sequence). V was trimmed by 3 bases and J by 7 bases, leaving 20 bases between them. The CDR3 sequence is 16 residues long.

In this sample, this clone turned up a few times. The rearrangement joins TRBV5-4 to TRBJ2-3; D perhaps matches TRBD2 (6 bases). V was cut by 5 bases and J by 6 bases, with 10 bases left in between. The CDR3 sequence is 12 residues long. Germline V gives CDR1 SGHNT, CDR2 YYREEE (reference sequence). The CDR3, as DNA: TGTGCCAGCAGGGATGGAGGGGATACGCAGTATTTT. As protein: CASRDGGDTQYF. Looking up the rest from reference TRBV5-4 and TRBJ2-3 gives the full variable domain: ETGVTQSPTHLIKTRGQQVTLRCSSQSGHNTVSWYQQALGQGPQFIFQYYREEENGRGNFPPRFSGLQFPNYSSELNVNALELDDSALYLCASRDGGDTQYFGPGTRLTVL.

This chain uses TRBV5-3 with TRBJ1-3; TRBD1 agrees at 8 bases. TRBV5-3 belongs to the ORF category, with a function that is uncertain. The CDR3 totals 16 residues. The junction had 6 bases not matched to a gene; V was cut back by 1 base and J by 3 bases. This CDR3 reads CARSLWTGFGGNTIYF. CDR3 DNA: TGTGCCAGAAGCTTGTGGACAGGGTTTGGTGGAAACACCATATATTTT.

CDR3: CASSETGTGVYGYTF. DNA of the CDR3: TGCGCCAGCAGCGAAACCGGGACAGGGGTCTATGGCTACACCTTC. The chain links TRBV5-1 to TRBJ1-2, with 10 bases aligning to TRBD1. Germline CDR1 is SGHRS and CDR2 is YFSETQ. The CDR3 extends over 15 amino acids. After removal of 4 bases from V and 4 bases from J, the junction contained 7 bases not matched to a gene.

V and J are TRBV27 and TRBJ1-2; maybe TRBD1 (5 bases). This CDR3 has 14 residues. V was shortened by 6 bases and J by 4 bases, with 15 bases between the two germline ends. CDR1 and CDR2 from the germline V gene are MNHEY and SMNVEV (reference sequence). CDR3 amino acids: CASSTGEWGYGYTF. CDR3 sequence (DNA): TGTGCCAGCAGCACAGGCGAATGGGGCTATGGCTACACCTTC.

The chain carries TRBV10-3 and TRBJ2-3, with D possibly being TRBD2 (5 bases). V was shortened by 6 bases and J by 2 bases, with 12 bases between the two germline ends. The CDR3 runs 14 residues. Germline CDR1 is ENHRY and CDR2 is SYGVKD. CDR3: CAISPPGNTDTQYF. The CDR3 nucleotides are TGTGCCATCAGCCCACCGGGGAACACAGATACGCAGTATTTT.

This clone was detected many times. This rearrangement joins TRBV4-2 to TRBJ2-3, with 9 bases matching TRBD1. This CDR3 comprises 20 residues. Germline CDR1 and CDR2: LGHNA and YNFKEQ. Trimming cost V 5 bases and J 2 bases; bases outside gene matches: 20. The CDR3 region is CASSDSTGGADGGTTDTQYF. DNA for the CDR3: TGTGCCAGCAGCGACTCTACAGGGGGCGCAGACGGGGGGACCACAGATACGCAGTATTTT.

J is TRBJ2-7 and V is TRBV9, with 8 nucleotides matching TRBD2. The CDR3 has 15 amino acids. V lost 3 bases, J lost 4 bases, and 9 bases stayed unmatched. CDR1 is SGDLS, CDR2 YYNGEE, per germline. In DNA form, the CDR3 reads TGTGCCAGCAGCGCCTCCAGCGGGAGTATATACGAGCAGTACTTC. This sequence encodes CASSASSGSIYEQYF.

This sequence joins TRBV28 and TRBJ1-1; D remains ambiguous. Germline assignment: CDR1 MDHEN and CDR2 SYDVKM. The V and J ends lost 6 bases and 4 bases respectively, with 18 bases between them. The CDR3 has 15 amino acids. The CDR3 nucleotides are TGTGCCAGCAGCCTCTTATTTACTCCACGCACTGAAGCTTTCTTT. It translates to CASSLLFTPRTEAFF.

CDR3 loop: CASSQGLRETQYF. The CDR3 DNA reads as TGTGCCAGCAGCCAGGGACTAAGGGAGACCCAGTACTTC. The chain combines TRBV7-6 with TRBJ2-5; 7 bases agree with TRBD2. The germline V gene has CDR1 SGHVS and CDR2 FNYEAQ. V dropped 5 bases and J dropped 5; count of bases not matched to a gene: 5. The CDR3 totals 13 residues.

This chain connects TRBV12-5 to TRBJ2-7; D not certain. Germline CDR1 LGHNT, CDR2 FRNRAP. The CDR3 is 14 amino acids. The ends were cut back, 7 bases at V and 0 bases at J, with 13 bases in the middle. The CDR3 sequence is CASAPGRSSYEQYF. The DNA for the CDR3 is TGTGCTAGTGCTCCCGGTCGGAGCTCCTACGAGCAGTACTTC. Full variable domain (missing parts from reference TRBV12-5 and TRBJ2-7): DARVTQTPRHKVTEMGQEVTMRCQPILGHNTVFWYRQTMMQGLELLAYFRNRAPLDDSGMPKDRFSAEMPDATLATLKIQPSEPRDSAVYFCASAPGRSSYEQYFGPGTRLTVT.

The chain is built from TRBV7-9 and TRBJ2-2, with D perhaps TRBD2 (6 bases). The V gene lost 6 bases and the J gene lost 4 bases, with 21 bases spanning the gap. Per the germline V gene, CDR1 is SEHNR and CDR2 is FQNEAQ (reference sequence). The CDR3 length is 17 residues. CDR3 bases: TGTGCCAGCAGATCCGCGCCCCCCGGGACTCGCACCGGGGAGCTGTTTTTT. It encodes CASRSAPPGTRTGELFF. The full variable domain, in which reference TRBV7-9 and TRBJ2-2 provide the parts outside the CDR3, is DTGVSQNPRHKITKRGQNVTFRCDPISEHNRLYWYRQTLGQGPEFLTYFQNEAQLEKSRLLSDRFSAERPKGSFSTLEIQRTEQGDSAMYLCASRSAPPGTRTGELFFGEGSRLTVL.

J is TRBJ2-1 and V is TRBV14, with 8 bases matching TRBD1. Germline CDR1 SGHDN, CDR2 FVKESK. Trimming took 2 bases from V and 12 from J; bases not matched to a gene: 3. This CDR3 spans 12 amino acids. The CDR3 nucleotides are TGTGCCAGCAGCCAACTACAGGGGGTGCAGTTCTTC. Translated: CASSQLQGVQFF.

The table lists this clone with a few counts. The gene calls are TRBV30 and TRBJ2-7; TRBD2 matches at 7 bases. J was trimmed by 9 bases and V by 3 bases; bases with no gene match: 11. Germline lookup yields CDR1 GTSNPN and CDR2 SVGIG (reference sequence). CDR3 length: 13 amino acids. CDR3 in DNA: TGTGCCTGGAGATCTGGTGCGGGAGTCGGGCAGTACTTC. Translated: CAWRSGAGVGQYF.

The chain's CDR3 is CASSVRGYLTEAFF. The CDR3 nucleotides are TGTGCCAGCAGCGTCAGGGGCTACCTTACTGAAGCTTTCTTT. The rearrangement joins TRBV7-9 to TRBJ1-1, with D possibly being TRBD1 (6 bases). Trimming left V 5 bases short and J 5 bases short, with 15 bases between. Germline V gene lookup returns CDR1 SEHNR and CDR2 FQNEAQ (reference sequence). The CDR3 totals 14 residues.

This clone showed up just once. CDR3 sequence (DNA): TGCAGCGTGGCGAGAAGCGGGGTTAACACCGGGGAGCTGTTTTTT. Protein: CSVARSGVNTGELFF. This rearrangement joins TRBV29-1 to TRBJ2-2; 7 bases map to TRBD2. The V gene's germline CDR1 is SQVTM and CDR2 ANQGSEA. The CDR3 is made up of 15 amino acids. The V gene end was trimmed by 6 bases and the J gene end by 2 bases; junction bases not matched to a gene: 9.

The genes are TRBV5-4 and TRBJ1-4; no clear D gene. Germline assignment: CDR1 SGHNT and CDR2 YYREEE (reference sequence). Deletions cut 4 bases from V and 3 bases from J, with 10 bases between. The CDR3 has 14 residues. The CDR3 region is CASSPADSNEKLFF. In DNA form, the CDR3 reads TGTGCCAGCAGCCCGGCCGACTCTAATGAAAAACTGTTTTTT.